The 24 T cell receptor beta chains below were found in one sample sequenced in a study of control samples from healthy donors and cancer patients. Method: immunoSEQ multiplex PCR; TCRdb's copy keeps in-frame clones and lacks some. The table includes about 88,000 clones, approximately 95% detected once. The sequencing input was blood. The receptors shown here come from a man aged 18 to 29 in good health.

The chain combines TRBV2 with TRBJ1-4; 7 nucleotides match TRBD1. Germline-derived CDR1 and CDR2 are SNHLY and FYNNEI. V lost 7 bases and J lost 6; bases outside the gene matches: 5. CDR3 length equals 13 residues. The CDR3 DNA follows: TGTGCCAGCACTAGGGGGCGAGATGAAAAACTGTTTTTT. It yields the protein CASTRGRDEKLFF. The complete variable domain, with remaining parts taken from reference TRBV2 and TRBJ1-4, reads EPEVTQTPSHQVTQMGQEVILRCVPISNHLYFYWYRQILGQKVEFLVSFYNNEISEKSEIFDDQFSVERPDGSNFTLKIRSTKLEDSAMYFCASTRGRDEKLFFGSGTQLSVL.

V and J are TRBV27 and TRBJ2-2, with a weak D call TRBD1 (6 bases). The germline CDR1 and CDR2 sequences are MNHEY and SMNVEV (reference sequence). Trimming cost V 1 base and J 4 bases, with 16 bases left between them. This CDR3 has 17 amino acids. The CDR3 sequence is CASSLYSGEPSTGELFF. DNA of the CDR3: TGTGCCAGCAGTTTATATTCAGGGGAGCCCAGCACCGGGGAGCTGTTTTTT.

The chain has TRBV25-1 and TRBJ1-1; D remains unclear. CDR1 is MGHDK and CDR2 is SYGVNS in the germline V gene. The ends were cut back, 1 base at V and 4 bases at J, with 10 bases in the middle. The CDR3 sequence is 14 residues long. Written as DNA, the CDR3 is TGTGCCAGCAGTGAATCTGCGGGGAGCACTGAAGCTTTCTTT. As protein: CASSESAGSTEAFF. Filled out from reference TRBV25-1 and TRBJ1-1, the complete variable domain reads EADIYQTPRYLVIGTGKKITLECSQTMGHDKMYWYQQDPGMELHLIHYSYGVNSTEKGDLSSESTVSRIRTEHFPLTLESARPSHTSQYLCASSESAGSTEAFFGQGTRLTVV.

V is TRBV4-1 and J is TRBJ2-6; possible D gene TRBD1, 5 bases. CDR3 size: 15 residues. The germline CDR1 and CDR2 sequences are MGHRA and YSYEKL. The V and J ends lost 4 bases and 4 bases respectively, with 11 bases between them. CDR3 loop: CASSRQGVGANVLTF. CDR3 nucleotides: TGCGCCAGCAGCCGGCAGGGTGTAGGGGCCAACGTCCTGACTTTC.

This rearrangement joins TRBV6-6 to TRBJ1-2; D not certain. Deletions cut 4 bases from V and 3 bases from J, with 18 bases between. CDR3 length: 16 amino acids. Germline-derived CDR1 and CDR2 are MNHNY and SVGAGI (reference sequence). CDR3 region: CASSSRLYQTHYGYTF. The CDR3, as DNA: TGTGCCAGCAGTTCTAGACTCTACCAAACCCACTATGGCTACACCTTC.

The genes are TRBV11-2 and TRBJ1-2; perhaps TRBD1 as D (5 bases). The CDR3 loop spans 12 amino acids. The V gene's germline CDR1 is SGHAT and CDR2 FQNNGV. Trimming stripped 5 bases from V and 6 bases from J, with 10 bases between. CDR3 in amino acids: CASSGEGDGYTF. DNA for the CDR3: TGTGCCAGCAGCGGAGAAGGGGATGGCTACACCTTC.

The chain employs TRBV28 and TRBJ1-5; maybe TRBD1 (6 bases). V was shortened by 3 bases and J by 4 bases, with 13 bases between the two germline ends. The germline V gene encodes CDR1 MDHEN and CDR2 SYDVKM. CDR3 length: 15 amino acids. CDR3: CASSFRGGLNQPQHF. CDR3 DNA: TGTGCCAGCAGTTTCAGGGGAGGGTTGAATCAGCCCCAGCATTTT.

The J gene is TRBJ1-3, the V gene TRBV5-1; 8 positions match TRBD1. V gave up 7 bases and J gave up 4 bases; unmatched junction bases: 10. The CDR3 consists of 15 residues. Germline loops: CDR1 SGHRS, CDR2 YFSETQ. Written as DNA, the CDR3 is TGCGCCAGCGGCGGACAGGGAGTATTCGGAAACACCATATATTTT. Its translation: CASGGQGVFGNTIYF.

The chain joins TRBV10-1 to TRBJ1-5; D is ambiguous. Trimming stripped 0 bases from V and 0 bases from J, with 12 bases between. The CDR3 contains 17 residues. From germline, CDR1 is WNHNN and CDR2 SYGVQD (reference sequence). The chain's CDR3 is CASSESMVRSSNQPQHF. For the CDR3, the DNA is TGCGCCAGCAGTGAGTCGATGGTGCGATCTAGCAATCAGCCCCAGCATTTT.

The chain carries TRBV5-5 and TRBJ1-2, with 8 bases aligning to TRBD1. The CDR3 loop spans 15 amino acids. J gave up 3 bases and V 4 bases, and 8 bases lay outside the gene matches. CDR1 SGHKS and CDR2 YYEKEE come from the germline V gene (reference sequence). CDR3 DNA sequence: TGTGCCAGCAGCCCAGGGACAGGCCAGGACTATGGCTACACCTTC. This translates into CASSPGTGQDYGYTF. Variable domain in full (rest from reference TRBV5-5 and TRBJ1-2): DAGVTQSPTHLIKTRGQQVTLRCSPISGHKSVSWYQQVLGQGPQFIFQYYEKEERGRGNFPDRFSARQFPNYSSELNVNALLLGDSALYLCASSPGTGQDYGYTFGSGTRLTVV.

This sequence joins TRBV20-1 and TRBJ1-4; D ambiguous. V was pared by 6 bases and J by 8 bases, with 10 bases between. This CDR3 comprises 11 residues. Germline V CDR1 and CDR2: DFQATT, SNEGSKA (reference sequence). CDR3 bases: TGCAGTGCCGACACCGGAGAAAAACTGTTTTTT. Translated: CSADTGEKLFF.

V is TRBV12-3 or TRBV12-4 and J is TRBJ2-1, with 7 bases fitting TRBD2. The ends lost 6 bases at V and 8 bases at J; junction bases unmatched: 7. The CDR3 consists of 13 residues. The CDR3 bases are TGTGCCAGCAGCCGGACTAGTATCTATGAGCAGTTCTTC. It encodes CASSRTSIYEQFF.

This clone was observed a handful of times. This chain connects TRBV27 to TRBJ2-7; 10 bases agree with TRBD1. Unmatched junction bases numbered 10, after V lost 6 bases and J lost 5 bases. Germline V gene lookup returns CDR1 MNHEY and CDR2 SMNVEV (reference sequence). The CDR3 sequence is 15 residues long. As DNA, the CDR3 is TGTGCCAGCAGCTACCGGGACAGGGGAGGGCACGAGCAGTACTTC. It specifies CASSYRDRGGHEQYF.

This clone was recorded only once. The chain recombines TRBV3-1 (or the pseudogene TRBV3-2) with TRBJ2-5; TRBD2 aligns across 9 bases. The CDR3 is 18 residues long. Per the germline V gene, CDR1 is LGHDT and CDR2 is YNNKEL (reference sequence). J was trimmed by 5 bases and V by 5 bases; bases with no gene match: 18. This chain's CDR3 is CASSSGIGIAGVGETQYF. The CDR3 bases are TGTGCCAGCAGCTCCGGGATTGGGATAGCGGGAGTTGGGGAGACCCAGTACTTC.

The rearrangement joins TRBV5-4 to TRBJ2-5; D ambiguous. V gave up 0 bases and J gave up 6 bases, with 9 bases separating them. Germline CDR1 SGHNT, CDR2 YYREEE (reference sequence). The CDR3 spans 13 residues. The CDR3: CASSLGGSQTQYF. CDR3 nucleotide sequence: TGTGCCAGCAGCTTGGGTGGATCCCAGACCCAGTACTTC.

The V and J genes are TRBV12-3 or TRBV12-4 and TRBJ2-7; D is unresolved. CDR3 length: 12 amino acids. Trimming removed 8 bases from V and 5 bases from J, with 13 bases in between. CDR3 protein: CASRPGFHEQYF. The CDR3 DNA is TGTGCCAGCCGACCCGGGTTCCACGAGCAGTACTTC.

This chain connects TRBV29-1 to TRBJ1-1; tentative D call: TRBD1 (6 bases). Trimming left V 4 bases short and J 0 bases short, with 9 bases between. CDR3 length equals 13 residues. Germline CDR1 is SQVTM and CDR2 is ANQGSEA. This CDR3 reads CSVGQVMNTEAFF. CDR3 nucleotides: TGCAGCGTTGGACAGGTCATGAACACTGAAGCTTTCTTT.

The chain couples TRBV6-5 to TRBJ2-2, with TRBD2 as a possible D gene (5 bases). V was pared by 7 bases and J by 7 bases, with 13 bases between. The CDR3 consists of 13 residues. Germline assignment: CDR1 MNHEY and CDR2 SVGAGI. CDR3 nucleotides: TGTGCCAGCACGAGACTCGGGGACGGGGAGCTGTTTTTT. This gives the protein CASTRLGDGELFF.

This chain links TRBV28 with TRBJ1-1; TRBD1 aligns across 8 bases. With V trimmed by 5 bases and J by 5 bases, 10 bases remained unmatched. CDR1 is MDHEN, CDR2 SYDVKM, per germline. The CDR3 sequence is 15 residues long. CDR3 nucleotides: TGTGCCAGCAGTCAAGCCCAGGGGGCGCAGACTGAAGCTTTCTTT. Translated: CASSQAQGAQTEAFF.

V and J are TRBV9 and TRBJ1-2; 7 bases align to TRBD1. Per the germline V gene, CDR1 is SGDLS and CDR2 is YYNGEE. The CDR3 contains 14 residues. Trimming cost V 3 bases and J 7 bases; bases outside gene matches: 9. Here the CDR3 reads CASSAPGQYSGYTF. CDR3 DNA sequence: TGTGCCAGCAGCGCCCCGGGACAGTACTCTGGCTACACCTTC. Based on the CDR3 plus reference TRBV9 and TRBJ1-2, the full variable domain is DSGVTQTPKHLITATGQRVTLRCSPRSGDLSVYWYQQSLDQGLQFLIQYYNGEERAKGNILERFSAQQFPDLHSELNLSSLELGDSALYFCASSAPGQYSGYTFGSGTRLTVV.

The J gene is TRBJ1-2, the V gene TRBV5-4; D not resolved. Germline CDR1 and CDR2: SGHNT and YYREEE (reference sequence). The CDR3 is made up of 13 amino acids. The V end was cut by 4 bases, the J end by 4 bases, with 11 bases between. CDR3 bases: TGTGCCAGCAGCCAACCACCGTCCTATGGCTACACCTTC. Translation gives CASSQPPSYGYTF.

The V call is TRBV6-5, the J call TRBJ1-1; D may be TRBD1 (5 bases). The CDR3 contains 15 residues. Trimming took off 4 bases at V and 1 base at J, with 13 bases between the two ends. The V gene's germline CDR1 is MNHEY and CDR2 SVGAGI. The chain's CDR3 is CASSSGGAGNTEAFF. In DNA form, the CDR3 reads TGTGCCAGCAGTTCCGGTGGGGCCGGGAACACTGAAGCTTTCTTT.

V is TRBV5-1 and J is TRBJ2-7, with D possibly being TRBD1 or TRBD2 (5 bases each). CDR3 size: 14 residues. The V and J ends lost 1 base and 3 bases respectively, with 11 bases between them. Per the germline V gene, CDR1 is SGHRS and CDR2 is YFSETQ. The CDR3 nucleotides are TGCGCCAGCAGCTTGCAGGGAGAGGTCTACGAGCAGTACTTC. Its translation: CASSLQGEVYEQYF.

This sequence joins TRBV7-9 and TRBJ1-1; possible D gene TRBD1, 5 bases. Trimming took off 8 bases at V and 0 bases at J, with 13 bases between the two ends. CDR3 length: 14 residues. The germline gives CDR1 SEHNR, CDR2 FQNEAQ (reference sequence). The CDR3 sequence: CASGKTGMNTEAFF. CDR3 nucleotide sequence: TGTGCCAGCGGTAAAACAGGCATGAACACTGAAGCTTTCTTT. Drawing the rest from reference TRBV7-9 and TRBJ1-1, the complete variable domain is DTGVSQNPRHKITKRGQNVTFRCDPISEHNRLYWYRQTLGQGPEFLTYFQNEAQLEKSRLLSDRFSAERPKGSFSTLEIQRTEQGDSAMYLCASGKTGMNTEAFFGQGTRLTVV.